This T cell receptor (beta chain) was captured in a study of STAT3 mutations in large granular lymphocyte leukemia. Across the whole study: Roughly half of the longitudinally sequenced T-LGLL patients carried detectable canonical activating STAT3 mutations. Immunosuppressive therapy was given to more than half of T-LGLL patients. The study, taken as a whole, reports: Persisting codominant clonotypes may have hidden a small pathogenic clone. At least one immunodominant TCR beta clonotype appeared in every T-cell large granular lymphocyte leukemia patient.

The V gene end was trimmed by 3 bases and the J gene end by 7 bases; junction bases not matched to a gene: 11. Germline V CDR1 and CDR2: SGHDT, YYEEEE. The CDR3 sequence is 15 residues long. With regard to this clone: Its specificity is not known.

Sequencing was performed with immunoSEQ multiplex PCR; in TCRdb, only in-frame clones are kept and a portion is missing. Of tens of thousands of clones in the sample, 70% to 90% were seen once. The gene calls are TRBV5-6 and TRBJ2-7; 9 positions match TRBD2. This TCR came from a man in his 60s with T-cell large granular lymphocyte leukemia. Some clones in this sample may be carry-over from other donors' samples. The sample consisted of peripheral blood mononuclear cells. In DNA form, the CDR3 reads TGTGCCAGCAGCTCGTTGCGGGAGGGCCTGGGAGAGCAGTACTTC. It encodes CASSSLREGLGEQYF.